The T cell receptor beta chain under discussion was sequenced for a study of metastatic and nonmetastatic thyroid tumors (TCRdb year 2020). For the wider study: For patients with malignant and with benign thyroid disease, the researchers compared repertoires between peripheral blood samples and tumor or nodule tissue samples.

No treatment had been received by any patient before thyroid surgery. Using T-cell receptor beta sequencing, the researchers looked back retrospectively at clinical samples from patients, gathered between the early 2010s and the late 2010s. The library was prepared using PCR. This sample was sequenced with an Illumina HiSeq 4000. High-throughput sequencing was used to profile the TCR beta-chain CDR3 region of each patient. Processing in the source paper ran as follows. A classifier to discriminate distant-metastatic papillary thyroid cancer patients was built from CDR3 differences across clinicopathological groups. Repertoire diversity was assessed with the Shannon index, and tumor-blood repertoire similarity with the Morisita-Horn index. TCRdb cleaned the public reads at Q25 with fastp, built clones with MiXCR and kept in-frame beta chains. These V and J calls derive from TCRdb rather than the authors' analysis. The sample table shows approximately 30,000 clones, and approximately 16% are seen once. The top ten clonotypes cover under 7.5% of the sample.

CDR1 and CDR2 (MDHEN, SYDVKM) derive from the germline V gene. The cysteine opens and the phenylalanine closes a CDR3 of 12 amino acids. Just CDR3 DNA is preserved here, 36 bases in frame from base 1. V is clipped by 3 bases and J by 5 bases, and the sequence between their germline boundaries is 7 bases long. Overall study results and their limits: TCR beta diversity was reported as significantly higher in malignant tumors than in benign nodules, in both blood and tumor samples.

As for this clone: Its antigen is still unknown. No much larger clone is present one base from it, and per-base qualities are unavailable.

This clonotype was sampled from a male donor with papillary thyroid cancer or a benign thyroid nodule (not recorded which). Some clones in this sample may be carry-over from other donors' samples. The sequence joins TRBV28 to TRBJ1-1, with the D gene call left open. The sequencing sample was made of blood. The DNA sequence reads TGTGCCAGCAGTTTTGGAGTGACTGAAGCTTTCTTT. Its protein reads: CASSFGVTEAFF.